These 10 T cell receptor beta chains originate from one sample sequenced in a study of tumor and adjacent non-tumor tissue in lung cancer. No cell sorting was done before RNA was extracted from the tissue. Distant lung tissue was collected more than 3 cm away from the tumor edge. TCRbeta libraries were built with three rounds of nested PCR, modified from ARM-PCR. TCRdb re-called the multiplex PCR reads through MiXCR, storing one row per CDR3 protein. The sample includes tens of thousands of distinct CDR3 sequences, about 55% seen only once; the top ten take about 32%. Specimen: distant non-tumor lung tissue. The receptors here all came from a man in his 70s with non-small cell lung cancer.

This clonotype is judged medium-sized (0.01 to 0.1%). The V and J genes are TRBV11-2 and TRBJ2-3; D call uncertain. CDR1 SGHAT and CDR2 FQNNGV come from the germline V gene. CDR3 length: 15 residues. V lost 0 bases, J lost 2 bases, and 9 bases lay in between. CDR3 region: CASSLETSLTDTQYF. The DNA for the CDR3 is TGTGCCAGCAGCTTAGAAACATCCCTCACAGATACGCAGTATTTT.

This clonotype came up many times. The CDR3 nucleotides are TGCAGCGTTAAGTCAGGACAGGGGATCAATGAGCAGTTCTTC. Its protein product is CSVKSGQGINEQFF. The chain joins TRBV29-1 to TRBJ2-1; 9 nucleotides agree with TRBD1. With V trimmed by 5 bases and J by 6 bases, 8 bases remained unmatched. The CDR3 has 14 residues. Germline CDR1 and CDR2: SQVTM and ANQGSEA.

About this clonotype itself: One end of the junction fails to match germline, which may point to a read error. V and J are TRBV20-1 and TRBJ1-5; D ambiguous. This CDR3 is built from 15 residues. From germline, CDR1 is DFQATT and CDR2 SNEGSKA (reference sequence). The DNA for the CDR3 is TGCAGTGCTAGAGAAGGGAGATATAGCAATCGGCCCCAGCATTTT. Translating it yields CSAREGRYSNRPQHF.

The sample holds many counts of this clonotype. This chain uses TRBV12-5 with TRBJ1-1; D is perhaps TRBD1 (6 bases). Deletions cut 2 bases from V and 4 bases from J, with 17 bases between. Germline loops: CDR1 LGHNT, CDR2 FRNRAP. There are 16 residues in the CDR3. The CDR3 region is CASGLTVGGGGTEAFF. In DNA, the CDR3 is TGTGCTAGTGGTTTGACTGTAGGGGGGGGTGGCACTGAAGCTTTCTTT. Looking up the rest from reference TRBV12-5 and TRBJ1-1 gives the full variable domain: DARVTQTPRHKVTEMGQEVTMRCQPILGHNTVFWYRQTMMQGLELLAYFRNRAPLDDSGMPKDRFSAEMPDATLATLKIQPSEPRDSAVYFCASGLTVGGGGTEAFFGQGTRLTVV.

Concerning this clonotype: Because the CDR3 is missing its conserved closing phenylalanine or tryptophan, this is likely a read error. J is TRBJ2-7 and V is TRBV28; 12 bases line up with TRBD2. Germline V lookup: CDR1 MDHEN, CDR2 SYDVKM. The CDR3 spans 15 residues. V lost 6 bases, J lost 6 bases, and 9 bases stayed unmatched. The CDR3 DNA is TGTGCCAGCAGATCCAGGACTAGCGGGGTAGGCGAGCAGTACTCC. It codes for CASRSRTSGVGEQYS.

Concerning this clonotype itself: Just one base apart from a much larger clone, this may be a read error. V usage is TRBV12-3 or TRBV12-4 and J usage is TRBJ2-1; D may be TRBD2 (5 bases). This CDR3 is built from 16 residues. Trimming stripped 7 bases from V and 7 bases from J, with 23 bases between. For the CDR3, the DNA is TGTGCCAGCATCACGGACGGGGTTGAGTCTCGGAATGAGCAGTTCTTC. Its translation is CASITDGVESRNEQFF.

This clonotype was observed a single time. This clone may be a read error of a much larger clone one base away. The gene calls are TRBV7-8 and TRBJ1-1; no reliable D call. This CDR3 comprises 13 residues. Germline lookup yields CDR1 SGHVS and CDR2 FQNEAQ. CDR3 region: CTSSPYMNTEAFF. The CDR3 bases are TGTACCAGCAGCCCCTACATGAACACTGAAGCTTTCTTT. Together with reference TRBV7-8 and TRBJ1-1, the CDR3 gives the full variable domain: GAGVSQSPRYKVAKRGQDVALRCDPISGHVSLFWYQQALGQGPEFLTYFQNEAQLDKSGLPSDRFFAERPEGSVSTLKIQRTQQEDSAVYLCTSSPYMNTEAFFGQGTRLTVV.

This clonotype was observed at least ten times. The chain recombines TRBV11-2 with TRBJ1-1, with 8 bases fitting TRBD1. The CDR3 has 15 residues. V shed 6 bases, J shed 1 base, and the junction held 7 bases outside the gene matches. The germline CDR1 and CDR2 sequences are SGHAT and FQNNGV. CDR3 sequence (DNA): TGTGCCAGCAGTTCTACAGGGGGGGCGAACACTGAAGCTTTCTTT. Protein: CASSSTGGANTEAFF.

The J gene is TRBJ1-1, the V gene TRBV6-6, with D tentatively TRBD1 (6 bases). This CDR3 has 15 amino acids. Trimming removed 7 bases from V and 5 bases from J, with 20 bases in between. The germline gives CDR1 MNHNY, CDR2 SVGAGI (reference sequence). CDR3 region: CASNSDGGGGTEAFF. The CDR3, as DNA: TGTGCCAGCAATTCCGATGGGGGAGGGGGGACTGAAGCTTTCTTT.

On this clonotype: An end of the junction does not agree with germline; a read error may underlie this. The chain combines TRBV4-1 with TRBJ1-3, with unresolved D. The CDR3 spans 16 residues. The V gene's germline CDR1 is MGHRA and CDR2 YSYEKL. CDR3 sequence reads: CASTQEVASWGNTIYF. The CDR3 region has the DNA TGCGCCAGCACCCAAGAAGTGGCGAGCTGGGGAAACACCATATATTTT.